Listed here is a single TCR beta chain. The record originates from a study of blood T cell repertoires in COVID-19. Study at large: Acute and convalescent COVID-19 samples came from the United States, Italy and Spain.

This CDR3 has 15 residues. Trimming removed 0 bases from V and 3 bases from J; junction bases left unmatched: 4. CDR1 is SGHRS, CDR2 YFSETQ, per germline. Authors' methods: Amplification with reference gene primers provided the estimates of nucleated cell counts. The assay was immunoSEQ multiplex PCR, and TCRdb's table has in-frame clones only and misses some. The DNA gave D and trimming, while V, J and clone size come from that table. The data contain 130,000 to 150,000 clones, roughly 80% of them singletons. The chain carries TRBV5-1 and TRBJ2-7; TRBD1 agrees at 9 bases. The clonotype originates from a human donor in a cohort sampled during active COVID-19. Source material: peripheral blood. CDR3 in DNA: TGCGCCAGCAGCTTGGGGACAGGGGTCAGCTACGAGCAGTACTTC. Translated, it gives CASSLGTGVSYEQYF. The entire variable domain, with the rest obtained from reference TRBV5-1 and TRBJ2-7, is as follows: KAGVTQTPRYLIKTRGQQVTLSCSPISGHRSVSWYQQTPGQGLQFLFEYFSETQRNKGNFPGRFSGRQFSNSRSEMNVSTLELGDSALYLCASSLGTGVSYEQYFGPGTRLTVT.